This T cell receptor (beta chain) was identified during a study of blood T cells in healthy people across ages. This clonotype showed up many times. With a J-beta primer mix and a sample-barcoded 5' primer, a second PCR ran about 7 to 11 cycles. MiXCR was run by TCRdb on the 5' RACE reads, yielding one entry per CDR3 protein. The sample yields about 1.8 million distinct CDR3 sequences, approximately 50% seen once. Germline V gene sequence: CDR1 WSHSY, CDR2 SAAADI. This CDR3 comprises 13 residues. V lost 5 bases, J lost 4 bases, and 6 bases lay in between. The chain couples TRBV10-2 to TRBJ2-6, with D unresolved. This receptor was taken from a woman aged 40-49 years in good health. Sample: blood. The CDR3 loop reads CASSQQGANVLTF. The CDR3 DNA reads TGCGCCAGCAGTCAACAGGGGGCCAACGTCCTGACTTTC.